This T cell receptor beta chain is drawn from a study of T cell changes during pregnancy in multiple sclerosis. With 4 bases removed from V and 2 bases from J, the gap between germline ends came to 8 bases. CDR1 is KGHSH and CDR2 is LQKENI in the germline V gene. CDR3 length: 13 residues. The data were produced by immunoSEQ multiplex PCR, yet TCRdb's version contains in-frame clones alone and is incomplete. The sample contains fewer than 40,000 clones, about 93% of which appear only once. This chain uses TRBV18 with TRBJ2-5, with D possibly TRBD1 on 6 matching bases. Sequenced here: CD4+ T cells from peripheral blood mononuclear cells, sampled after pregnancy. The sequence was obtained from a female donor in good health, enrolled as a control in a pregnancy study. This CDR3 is CASSHDRQETQYF. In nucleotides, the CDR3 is TGTGCCAGCTCACATGACAGGCAAGAGACCCAGTACTTC. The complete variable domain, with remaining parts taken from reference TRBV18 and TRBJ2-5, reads NAGVMQNPRHLVRRRGQEARLRCSPMKGHSHVYWYRQLPEEGLKFMVYLQKENIIDESGMPKERFSAEFPKEGPSILRIQQVVRGDSAAYFCASSHDRQETQYFGPGTRLLVL.